This T cell receptor (beta chain) was recorded in a study of T-cell memory formation after mild COVID-19. Overall study: Largely, TCR clusters stayed within a single donor. Points from the study as a whole: Some responding clones appeared in pre-infection memory, suggesting cross-reactive memory joined. The CD4+ clones that contracted clustered mainly within CM and EM, and the CD8+ clones concentrated in EMRA.

Germline-derived CDR1 and CDR2 are SGDLS and YYNGEE. V trimming: 3 bases; J trimming: 4 bases; junction bases outside the gene matches: 9. The CDR3 runs 16 residues. This clonotype has more than one count but fewer than ten. Its target is not known. 5'RACE primed at constant segments yielded TCR alpha and TCR beta cDNA libraries bearing sample barcodes and UMIs. One entry per CDR3 protein results from TCRdb running MiXCR on the 5' RACE reads. The sample carries 150,000 to 200,000 distinct CDR3 sequences, more than 14% recorded once. The V and J genes are TRBV9 and TRBJ2-2, with 7 bases lining up with TRBD1. The TCR originated in an adult woman who had mild COVID-19 (a few samples of this study predate the infection). Cell type and time point are not known. The material sequenced was PBMCs or a T cell subset sorted from them (not recorded which). The CDR3 DNA follows: TGTGCCAGCAGCGCGGGACAGCCAGGCCCCACCGGGGAGCTGTTTTTT. Encoded protein: CASSAGQPGPTGELFF.